These 29 T cell receptor beta chains originate from one sample sequenced in a study of cytomegalovirus exposure and HLA in healthy donors (TCRdb year 2017). Libraries came from the immunoSEQ multiplex PCR assay. A mixture of 60 forward primers for TCR Vbeta segments and 13 reverse primers for TCR Jbeta segments was used in the multiplex PCR. The clones in this table, taken by TCRdb from immuneACCESS, are in-frame only. Not every clone is retained; where verified, under half of the shortfall comes from an unresolved V gene, and the cause of the rest is unknown. The sample has 90,000 to 130,000 clones on record, roughly 83% of them singletons. 2.5% to 3% of the sample is held by the ten biggest clonotypes. Sequenced sample: PBMCs. These receptors came from a woman between 18 and 30 years old in good health and CMV-seropositive.

The chain couples TRBV5-1 to TRBJ1-3; D not certain. Trimming shortened V by 4 bases and J by 3 bases, and 11 bases separated the two germline ends. The CDR3 has 14 amino acids. Germline loops: CDR1 SGHRS, CDR2 YFSETQ. DNA for the CDR3: TGCGCCAGCAGCGAGGCGCCGTTTGGAAACACCATATATTTT. As protein: CASSEAPFGNTIYF.

The table lists this clone with a count of one. The rearrangement uses TRBV10-2 and TRBJ2-3; D not certain. The length of the CDR3 is 15 residues. The ends were cut back, 0 bases at V and 7 bases at J, with 14 bases in the middle. From germline, CDR1 is WSHSY and CDR2 SAAADI. CDR3 protein: CASSESLPRRNTQYF. DNA of the CDR3: TGCGCCAGCAGTGAGTCCCTGCCGAGGCGGAATACGCAGTATTTT.

The chain carries TRBV5-4 and TRBJ2-1; 9 bases are shared with TRBD1. The CDR3 is 15 amino acids. V shed 3 bases and J 7 bases; nucleotides not matched to a gene: 8. Germline lookup yields CDR1 SGHNT and CDR2 YYREEE (reference sequence). CDR3 loop: CASSSDRGGMNEQFF. DNA for the CDR3: TGTGCCAGCAGCTCGGACAGGGGTGGCATGAATGAGCAGTTCTTC.

The J gene is TRBJ2-5, the V gene TRBV6-4, with 8 nucleotides matching TRBD1. The V gene end was trimmed by 3 bases and the J gene end by 7 bases; junction bases not matched to a gene: 22. Germline loops: CDR1 MRHNA, CDR2 SNTAGT. The CDR3 loop spans 19 amino acids. The CDR3 DNA reads as TGTGCCAGCAGTGATGGGCAGGGGGCCTTTACGAGGATTTGGGGGACCCAGTACTTC. This gives the protein CASSDGQGAFTRIWGTQYF.

This clone came up once. The V call is TRBV11-3, the J call TRBJ1-1, with D possibly being TRBD1 (5 bases). Trimming left V 2 bases short and J 4 bases short, with 11 bases between. This CDR3 is built from 14 residues. Germline V CDR1 and CDR2: SGHNT, YENEEA. CDR3 coding DNA: TGTGCCAGCAGCTTACTCAGGGTGAGCACTGAAGCTTTCTTT. It translates to CASSLLRVSTEAFF.

The chain is built from TRBV28 and TRBJ2-7; D unclear. V lost 4 bases and J 4 bases, leaving 11 bases between the germline ends. CDR1 is MDHEN, CDR2 SYDVKM, per germline. The CDR3 extends over 13 amino acids. CDR3 nucleotides: TGTGCCAGCAGTTATTTCCGTCGGTACGAGCAGTACTTC. It yields the protein CASSYFRRYEQYF.

This clone appeared a single time. The chain combines TRBV19 with TRBJ2-1, with 8 bases fitting TRBD2. There are 17 residues in the CDR3. J gave up 0 bases and V 2 bases, and 6 bases lay outside the gene matches. Germline V gives CDR1 LNHDA, CDR2 SQIVND (reference sequence). CDR3 coding DNA: TGTGCCAGTAGTATAACGGGGGGGGTTAGCTCCTACAATGAGCAGTTCTTC. This translates into CASSITGGVSSYNEQFF.

V usage is TRBV5-1 and J usage is TRBJ1-1; 10 bases are shared with TRBD1. Germline CDR1 SGHRS, CDR2 YFSETQ. This CDR3 is built from 14 residues. V was clipped by 2 bases and J by 6 bases; unmatched bases: 4. CDR3 bases: TGCGCCAGCAGCTTAAGGGACAGGGGCGCTGAAGCTTTCTTT. This codes for CASSLRDRGAEAFF.

The V gene is TRBV7-9, the J gene TRBJ2-3; TRBD2 is a possible D gene (5 bases). The CDR3 length is 15 residues. Between the trimmed V and J ends, which lost 4 bases and 0 bases, there was a span of 11 bases. Germline V gives CDR1 SEHNR, CDR2 FQNEAQ (reference sequence). The CDR3 spells CASSSYLASTDTQYF. The CDR3 DNA sequence: TGTGCCAGCAGCTCCTACCTAGCTAGCACAGATACGCAGTATTTT.

The rearrangement joins TRBV19 to TRBJ1-1; 9 bases fit TRBD1. The junction had 6 bases not matched to a gene; V was cut back by 5 bases and J by 2 bases. This CDR3 is built from 15 residues. Germline CDR1 reads LNHDA; CDR2 reads SQIVND (reference sequence). The CDR3 reads CASSSWTGDNTEAFF. The CDR3, as DNA: TGTGCCAGTAGTTCCTGGACAGGGGATAACACTGAAGCTTTCTTT.

The gene calls are TRBV5-1 and TRBJ2-7, with a possible D match to TRBD1 (6 bases). CDR1 is SGHRS, CDR2 YFSETQ, per germline. The V end was cut by 4 bases, the J end by 1 base, with 18 bases between. The CDR3 length is 16 residues. The chain's CDR3 is CASSLPTRGQSYEQYF. The DNA of the CDR3 is TGCGCCAGCAGCCTCCCGACCCGGGGACAATCCTACGAGCAGTACTTC.

V usage is TRBV11-2 and J usage is TRBJ1-3; 7 nucleotides match TRBD1. This CDR3 has 15 amino acids. CDR1 is SGHAT and CDR2 is FQNNGV in the germline V gene. The ends lost 5 bases at V and 3 bases at J; junction bases unmatched: 7. CDR3 bases: TGTGCCAGCAGCCCCCGACAGGGCCATGGAAACACCATATATTTT. As protein: CASSPRQGHGNTIYF.

This chain uses TRBV30 with TRBJ2-3; maybe TRBD2 (6 bases). CDR1 GTSNPN and CDR2 SVGIG come from the germline V gene (reference sequence). The CDR3 length is 15 residues. Between the trimmed V and J ends, which lost 2 bases and 2 bases, there was a span of 14 bases. The CDR3 nucleotides read TGTGCCTGGAGTAATCCTAGCGCCCACACAGATACGCAGTATTTT. Its translation is CAWSNPSAHTDTQYF.

CDR3 region: CASTPRTRESTDTQYF. The CDR3 DNA is TGTGCCAGCACGCCCAGGACTAGAGAAAGCACAGATACGCAGTATTTT. The chain employs TRBV7-9 and TRBJ2-3; TRBD2 matches 7 bases. V dropped 7 bases and J dropped 0; count of bases not matched to a gene: 10. In germline, CDR1 is SEHNR, CDR2 FQNEAQ (reference sequence). The CDR3 runs 16 residues. The entire variable domain, with the rest obtained from reference TRBV7-9 and TRBJ2-3, is as follows: DTGVSQNPRHKITKRGQNVTFRCDPISEHNRLYWYRQTLGQGPEFLTYFQNEAQLEKSRLLSDRFSAERPKGSFSTLEIQRTEQGDSAMYLCASTPRTRESTDTQYFGPGTRLTVL.

The chain is built from TRBV4-1 and TRBJ2-7; TRBD1 agrees at 11 bases. This CDR3 comprises 14 residues. The trim removed 3 bases at V and 6 bases at J, leaving 4 bases unmatched. Germline V gene data show CDR1 as MGHRA and CDR2 as YSYEKL. The CDR3 loop reads CASSHRDRGSEQYF. Written as DNA, the CDR3 is TGCGCCAGCAGCCATAGGGACAGGGGGTCCGAGCAGTACTTC.

The J gene is TRBJ2-3, the V gene TRBV27; 14 nucleotides align to TRBD2. Germline lookup yields CDR1 MNHEY and CDR2 SMNVEV (reference sequence). Germline trimming cut 2 bases from V and 2 bases from J; bases unmatched to any gene: 6. This CDR3 has 18 residues. DNA of the CDR3: TGTGCCAGCAGTTTACAAGGACTAGCGGGAGGATACACAGATACGCAGTATTTT. This translates into CASSLQGLAGGYTDTQYF.

V and J are TRBV11-1 and TRBJ2-7; 7 bases line up with TRBD1. The V and J ends lost 5 bases and 6 bases, in that order; junction bases with no gene match: 10. Per germline, CDR1 SGHAT and CDR2 FQDESV (reference sequence). The CDR3 extends over 14 amino acids. The CDR3 sequence is CASSRDRVIPEQYF. CDR3 in DNA: TGTGCCAGCAGCCGAGACAGGGTAATCCCCGAGCAGTACTTC.

The count of this clone is one. The chain joins TRBV7-8 to TRBJ1-4, with D tentatively TRBD1 (5 bases). The CDR3 covers 15 residues. Germline values: CDR1 SGHVS, CDR2 FQNEAQ. V gave up 2 bases and J gave up 0 bases, with 7 bases separating them. The CDR3, as DNA: TGTGCCAGCAGCTTATCGGGGGCAACTAATGAAAAACTGTTTTTT. Its protein is CASSLSGATNEKLFF.

The chain combines TRBV27 with TRBJ1-5; 8 bases line up with TRBD1. CDR3 length: 15 amino acids. The trim removed 6 bases at V and 5 bases at J, leaving 9 bases unmatched. Germline V gene sequence: CDR1 MNHEY, CDR2 SMNVEV (reference sequence). CDR3 nucleotides: TGTGCCAGCAGCCCCCAGGCAGGGGGCGATCAGCCCCAGCATTTT. It yields the protein CASSPQAGGDQPQHF.

The chain carries TRBV30 and TRBJ1-2; D gene uncertain. The germline CDR1 and CDR2 sequences are GTSNPN and SVGIG (reference sequence). This CDR3 contains 14 residues. V was trimmed by 2 bases and J by 0 bases, leaving 10 bases between them. Written as DNA, the CDR3 is TGTGCCTGGAGTCAGGATTCTTCTAACTATGGCTACACCTTC. Residues: CAWSQDSSNYGYTF.

The chain couples TRBV7-9 to TRBJ1-1; 7 nucleotides match TRBD1. CDR1 is SEHNR and CDR2 is FQNEAQ in the germline V gene (reference sequence). J gave up 5 bases and V 6 bases, and 9 bases lay outside the gene matches. This CDR3 comprises 14 residues. The CDR3 reads CASRAGTVGTEAFF. The CDR3 nucleotides read TGTGCCAGCAGAGCCGGGACAGTCGGAACTGAAGCTTTCTTT.

The J gene is TRBJ1-4, the V gene TRBV6-1; possible D gene TRBD1, 5 bases. This CDR3 spans 12 amino acids. The V gene lost 11 bases and the J gene lost 7 bases, with 14 bases spanning the gap. The germline V gene has CDR1 MNHNS and CDR2 SASEGT. The CDR3 region has the DNA TGTGCCGTCGGCGGGGGTATTGAAAAACTGTTTTTT. Translating gives CAVGGGIEKLFF.

The chain employs TRBV11-2 and TRBJ2-5; possibly TRBD2 for D (5 bases). V was shortened by 1 base and J by 0 bases, with 12 bases between the two germline ends. Germline V gives CDR1 SGHAT, CDR2 FQNNGV. This CDR3 spans 16 amino acids. CDR3 DNA sequence: TGTGCCAGCAGCTTAGGGCTAGCCCCGTACCAAGAGACCCAGTACTTC. Translating it yields CASSLGLAPYQETQYF. The full variable domain, its missing parts supplied by reference TRBV11-2 and TRBJ2-5, is EAGVAQSPRYKIIEKRQSVAFWCNPISGHATLYWYQQILGQGPKLLIQFQNNGVVDDSQLPKDRFSAERLKGVDSTLKIQPAKLEDSAVYLCASSLGLAPYQETQYFGPGTRLLVL.

This rearrangement joins TRBV5-1 to TRBJ2-3; 7 positions match TRBD1. CDR3 length: 16 amino acids. J gave up 0 bases and V 4 bases, and 8 bases lay outside the gene matches. Germline V CDR1 and CDR2: SGHRS, YFSETQ. As DNA, the CDR3 is TGCGCCAGCAGCGCAGGGGGACCTTTTAGCACAGATACGCAGTATTTT. Translating it yields CASSAGGPFSTDTQYF.

The chain combines TRBV19 with TRBJ2-1; 9 nucleotides agree with TRBD2. Germline CDR1 is LNHDA and CDR2 is SQIVND (reference sequence). The junction had 14 bases not matched to a gene; V was cut back by 6 bases and J by 5 bases. The CDR3 length is 17 residues. This chain's CDR3 is CASSVAGVPDPNNEQFF. The CDR3 DNA reads TGTGCCAGTAGCGTAGCGGGAGTCCCCGACCCCAACAATGAGCAGTTCTTC.

The chain recombines TRBV30 with TRBJ2-3, with D unresolved. V lost 5 bases to trimming and J lost 0 bases, with 6 bases between them. Per the germline V gene, CDR1 is GTSNPN and CDR2 is SVGIG (reference sequence). The CDR3 is 12 amino acids. CDR3 amino acids: CAWGTSTDTQYF. CDR3 in DNA: TGTGCCTGGGGTACTAGCACAGATACGCAGTATTTT.

This CDR3 is CASSELRTFLQETQYF. The DNA of the CDR3 is TGTGCCAGCAGTGAACTCAGGACTTTTTTACAAGAGACCCAGTACTTC. V and J are TRBV6-1 and TRBJ2-5; a possible D gene is TRBD2 (5 bases). Trimming stripped 2 bases from V and 2 bases from J, with 15 bases between. The CDR3 length is 16 residues. Germline V gene data show CDR1 as MNHNS and CDR2 as SASEGT.

The J gene is TRBJ2-1, the V gene TRBV7-8, with a possible D match to TRBD2 (5 bases). Trimming cost V 6 bases and J 4 bases, with 19 bases left between them. Germline assignment: CDR1 SGHVS and CDR2 FQNEAQ. CDR3 length: 16 residues. DNA of the CDR3: TGTGCCAGCAGGTTTCTGCCAGCGGAGCCTTACAATGAGCAGTTCTTC. Residues: CASRFLPAEPYNEQFF.

This clone came up once. The J gene is TRBJ1-1, the V gene TRBV6-5, with D unclear. The V end was cut by 10 bases, the J end by 1 base, with 10 bases between. This CDR3 is built from 12 residues. Germline V gene data show CDR1 as MNHEY and CDR2 as SVGAGI. The CDR3 region has the DNA TGTGCCACTACGACGGGGAACACTGAAGCTTTCTTT. It yields the protein CATTTGNTEAFF.